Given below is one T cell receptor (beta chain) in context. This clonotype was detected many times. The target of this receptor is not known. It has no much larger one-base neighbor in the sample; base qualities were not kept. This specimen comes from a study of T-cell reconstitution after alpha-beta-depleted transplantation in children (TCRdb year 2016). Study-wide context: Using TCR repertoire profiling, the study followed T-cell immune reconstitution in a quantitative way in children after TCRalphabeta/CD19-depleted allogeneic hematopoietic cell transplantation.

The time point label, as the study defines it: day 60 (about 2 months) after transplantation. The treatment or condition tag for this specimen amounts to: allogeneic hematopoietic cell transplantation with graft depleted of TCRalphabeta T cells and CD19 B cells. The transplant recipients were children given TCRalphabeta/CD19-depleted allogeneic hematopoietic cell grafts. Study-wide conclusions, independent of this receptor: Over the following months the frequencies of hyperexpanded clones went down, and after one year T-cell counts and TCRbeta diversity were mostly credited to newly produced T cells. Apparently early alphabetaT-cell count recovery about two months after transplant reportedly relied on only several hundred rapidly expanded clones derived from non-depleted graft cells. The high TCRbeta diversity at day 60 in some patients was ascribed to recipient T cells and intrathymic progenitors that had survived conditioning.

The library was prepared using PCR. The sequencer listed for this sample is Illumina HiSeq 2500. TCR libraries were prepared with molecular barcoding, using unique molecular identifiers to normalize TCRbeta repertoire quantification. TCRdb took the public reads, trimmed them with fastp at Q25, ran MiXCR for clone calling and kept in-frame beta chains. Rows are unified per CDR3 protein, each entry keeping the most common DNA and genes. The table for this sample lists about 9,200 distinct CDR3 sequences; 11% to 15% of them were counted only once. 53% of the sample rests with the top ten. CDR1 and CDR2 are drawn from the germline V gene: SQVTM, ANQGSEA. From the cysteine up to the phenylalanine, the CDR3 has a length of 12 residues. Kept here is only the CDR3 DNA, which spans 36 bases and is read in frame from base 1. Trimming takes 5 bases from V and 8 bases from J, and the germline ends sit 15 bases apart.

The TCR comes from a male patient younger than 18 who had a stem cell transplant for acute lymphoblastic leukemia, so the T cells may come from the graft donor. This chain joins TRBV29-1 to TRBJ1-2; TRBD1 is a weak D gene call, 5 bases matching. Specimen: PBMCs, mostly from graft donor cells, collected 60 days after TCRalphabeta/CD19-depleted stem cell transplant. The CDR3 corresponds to CSVLWGVGGYTF. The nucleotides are TGCAGCGTTCTATGGGGGGTCGGGGGCTACACCTTC.